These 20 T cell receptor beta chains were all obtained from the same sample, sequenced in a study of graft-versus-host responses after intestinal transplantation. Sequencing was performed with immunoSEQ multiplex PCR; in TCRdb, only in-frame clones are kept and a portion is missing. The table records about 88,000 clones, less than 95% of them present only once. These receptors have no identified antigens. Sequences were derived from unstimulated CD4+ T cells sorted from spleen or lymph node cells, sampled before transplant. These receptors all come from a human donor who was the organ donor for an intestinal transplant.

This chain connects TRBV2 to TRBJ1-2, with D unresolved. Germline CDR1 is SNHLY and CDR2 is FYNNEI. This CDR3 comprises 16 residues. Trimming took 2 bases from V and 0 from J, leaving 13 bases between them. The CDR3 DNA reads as TGTGCCAGCAGTGAATATGGAGGGAGGGCTAACTATGGCTACACCTTC. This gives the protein CASSEYGGRANYGYTF.

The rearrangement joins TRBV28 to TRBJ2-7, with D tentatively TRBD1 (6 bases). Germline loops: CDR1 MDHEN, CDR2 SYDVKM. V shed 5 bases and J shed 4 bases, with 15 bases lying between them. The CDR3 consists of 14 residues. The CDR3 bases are TGTGCCAGCAGTCCCTCAGGGGCTATTTACGAGCAGTACTTC. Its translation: CASSPSGAIYEQYF. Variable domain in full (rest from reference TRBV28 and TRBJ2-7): DVKVTQSSRYLVKRTGEKVFLECVQDMDHENMFWYRQDPGLGLRLIYFSYDVKMKEKGDIPEGYSVSREKKERFSLILESASTNQTSMYLCASSPSGAIYEQYFGPGTRLTVT.

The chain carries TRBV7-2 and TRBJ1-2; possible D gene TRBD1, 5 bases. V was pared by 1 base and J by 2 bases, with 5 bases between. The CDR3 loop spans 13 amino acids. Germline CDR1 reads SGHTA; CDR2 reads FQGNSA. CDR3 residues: CASSLGTNYGYTF. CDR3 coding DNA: TGTGCCAGCAGCTTAGGGACAAACTATGGCTACACCTTC.

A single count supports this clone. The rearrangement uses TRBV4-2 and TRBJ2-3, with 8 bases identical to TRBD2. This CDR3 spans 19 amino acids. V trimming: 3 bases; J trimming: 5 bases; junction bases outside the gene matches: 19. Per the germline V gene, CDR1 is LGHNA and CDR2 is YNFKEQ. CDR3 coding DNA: TGTGCCAGCAGCCACCAAGGGGACTCGAGCGGGAGTTGGGGAGATACGCAGTATTTT. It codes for CASSHQGDSSGSWGDTQYF.

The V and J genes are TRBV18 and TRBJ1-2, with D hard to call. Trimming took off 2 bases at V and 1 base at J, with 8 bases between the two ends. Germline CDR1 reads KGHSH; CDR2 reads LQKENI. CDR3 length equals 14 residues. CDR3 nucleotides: TGTGCCAGCTCACCATTAGCCAATAACTATGGCTACACCTTC. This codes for CASSPLANNYGYTF. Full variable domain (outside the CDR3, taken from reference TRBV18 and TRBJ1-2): NAGVMQNPRHLVRRRGQEARLRCSPMKGHSHVYWYRQLPEEGLKFMVYLQKENIIDESGMPKERFSAEFPKEGPSILRIQQVVRGDSAAYFCASSPLANNYGYTFGSGTRLTVV.

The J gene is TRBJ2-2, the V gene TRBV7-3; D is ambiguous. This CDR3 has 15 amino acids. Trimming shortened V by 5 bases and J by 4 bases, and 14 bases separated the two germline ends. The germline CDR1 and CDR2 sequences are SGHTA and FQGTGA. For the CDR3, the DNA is TGTGCCAGCAGCCCTACTCATATCACCACCGGGGAGCTGTTTTTT. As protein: CASSPTHITTGELFF.

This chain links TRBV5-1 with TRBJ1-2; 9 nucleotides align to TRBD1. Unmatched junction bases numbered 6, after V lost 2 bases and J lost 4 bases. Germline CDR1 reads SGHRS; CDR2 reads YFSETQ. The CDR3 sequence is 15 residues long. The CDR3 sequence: CASSFRQGEGYGYTF. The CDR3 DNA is TGCGCCAGCAGCTTCAGACAGGGGGAAGGCTATGGCTACACCTTC.

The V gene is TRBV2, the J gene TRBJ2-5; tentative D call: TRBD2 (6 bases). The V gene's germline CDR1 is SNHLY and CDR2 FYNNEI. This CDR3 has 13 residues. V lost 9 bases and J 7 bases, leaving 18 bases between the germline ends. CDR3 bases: TGTGCCAGTTGTAAGGGGACTGAATTGACCCAGTACTTC. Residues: CASCKGTELTQYF.

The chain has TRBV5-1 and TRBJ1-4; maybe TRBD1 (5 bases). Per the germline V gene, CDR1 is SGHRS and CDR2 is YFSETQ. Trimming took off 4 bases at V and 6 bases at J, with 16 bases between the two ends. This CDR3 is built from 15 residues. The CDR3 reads CASSPGGYGDEKLFF. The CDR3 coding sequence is TGCGCCAGCAGCCCGGGGGGATATGGAGATGAAAAACTGTTTTTT.

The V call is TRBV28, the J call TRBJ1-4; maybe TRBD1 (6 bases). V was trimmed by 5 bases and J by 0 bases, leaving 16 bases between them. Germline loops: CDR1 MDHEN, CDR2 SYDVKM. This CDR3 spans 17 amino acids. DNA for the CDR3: TGTGCCAGCAGTCTCTATCGGACAGTCGCAACTAATGAAAAACTGTTTTTT. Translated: CASSLYRTVATNEKLFF. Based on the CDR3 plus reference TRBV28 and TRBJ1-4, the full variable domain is DVKVTQSSRYLVKRTGEKVFLECVQDMDHENMFWYRQDPGLGLRLIYFSYDVKMKEKGDIPEGYSVSREKKERFSLILESASTNQTSMYLCASSLYRTVATNEKLFFGSGTQLSVL.

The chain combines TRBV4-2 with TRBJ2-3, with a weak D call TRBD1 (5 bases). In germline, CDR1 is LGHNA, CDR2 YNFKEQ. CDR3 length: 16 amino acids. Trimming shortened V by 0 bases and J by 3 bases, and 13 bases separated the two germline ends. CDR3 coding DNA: TGTGCCAGCAGCCAAGATTGGGGCGACGAAACAGATACGCAGTATTTT. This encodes CASSQDWGDETDTQYF.

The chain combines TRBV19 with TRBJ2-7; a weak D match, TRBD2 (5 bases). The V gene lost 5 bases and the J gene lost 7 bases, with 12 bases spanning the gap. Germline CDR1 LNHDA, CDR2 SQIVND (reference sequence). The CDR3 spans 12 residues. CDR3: CASSSAGGEQYF. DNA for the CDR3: TGTGCCAGTAGTTCGGCCGGCGGGGAGCAGTACTTC. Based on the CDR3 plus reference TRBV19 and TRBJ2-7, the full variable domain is DGGITQSPKYLFRKEGQNVTLSCEQNLNHDAMYWYRQDPGQGLRLIYYSQIVNDFQKGDIAEGYSVSREKKESFPLTVTSAQKNPTAFYLCASSSAGGEQYFGPGTRLTVT.

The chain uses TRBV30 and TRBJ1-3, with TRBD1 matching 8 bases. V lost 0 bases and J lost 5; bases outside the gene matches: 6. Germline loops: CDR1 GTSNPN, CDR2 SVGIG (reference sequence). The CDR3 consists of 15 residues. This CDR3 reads CAWSVGQGERNTIYF. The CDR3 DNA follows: TGTGCCTGGAGTGTAGGACAGGGTGAACGAAACACCATATATTTT.

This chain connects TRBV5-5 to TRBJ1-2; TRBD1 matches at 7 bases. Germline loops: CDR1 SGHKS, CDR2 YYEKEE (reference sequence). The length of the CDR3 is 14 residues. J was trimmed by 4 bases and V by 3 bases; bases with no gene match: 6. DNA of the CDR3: TGTGCCAGCAGCTCCCACAGGGGAGGCTATGGCTACACCTTC. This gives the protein CASSSHRGGYGYTF.

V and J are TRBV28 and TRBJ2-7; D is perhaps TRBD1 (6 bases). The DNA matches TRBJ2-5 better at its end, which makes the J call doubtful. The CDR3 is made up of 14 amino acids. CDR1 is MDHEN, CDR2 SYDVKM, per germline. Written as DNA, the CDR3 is TGTGCCAGCAGTTCCCTCACAGGGTTCGAGACCCAGTACTTC. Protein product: CASSSLTGFETQYF.

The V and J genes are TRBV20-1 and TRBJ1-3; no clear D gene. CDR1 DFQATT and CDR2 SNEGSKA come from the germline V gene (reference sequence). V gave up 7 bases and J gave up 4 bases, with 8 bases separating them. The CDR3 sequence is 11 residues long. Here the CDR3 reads CSGILGNTIYF. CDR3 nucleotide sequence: TGCAGTGGTATTCTGGGAAACACCATATATTTT.

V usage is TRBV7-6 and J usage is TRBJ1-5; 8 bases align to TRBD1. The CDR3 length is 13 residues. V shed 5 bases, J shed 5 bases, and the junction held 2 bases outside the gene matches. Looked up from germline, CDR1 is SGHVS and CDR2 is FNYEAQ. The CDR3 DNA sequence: TGTGCCAGCAGCCTGGACAGGGATCAGCCCCAGCATTTT. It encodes CASSLDRDQPQHF. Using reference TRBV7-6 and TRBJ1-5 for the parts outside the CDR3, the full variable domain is GAGVSQSPRYKVTKRGQDVALRCDPISGHVSLYWYRQALGQGPEFLTYFNYEAQQDKSGLPNDRFSAERPEGSISTLTIQRTEQRDSAMYRCASSLDRDQPQHFGDGTRLSIL.

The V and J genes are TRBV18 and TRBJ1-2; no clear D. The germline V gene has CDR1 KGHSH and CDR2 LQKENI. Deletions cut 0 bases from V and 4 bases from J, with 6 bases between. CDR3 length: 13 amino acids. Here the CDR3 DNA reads TGTGCCAGCTCACCACCGGTCAGCTATGGCTACACCTTC. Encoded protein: CASSPPVSYGYTF.

CDR3 protein: CASSERDRGTFF. The CDR3 DNA sequence: TGCGCCAGCAGTGAGCGGGACAGGGGAACTTTCTTT. This chain uses TRBV10-1 with TRBJ1-1; the match to TRBD1 covers 10 bases. CDR3 length: 12 amino acids. The germline gives CDR1 WNHNN, CDR2 SYGVQD (reference sequence). Losses at the gene ends were 2 bases for V and 12 bases for J; bases not matched to a gene: 3.

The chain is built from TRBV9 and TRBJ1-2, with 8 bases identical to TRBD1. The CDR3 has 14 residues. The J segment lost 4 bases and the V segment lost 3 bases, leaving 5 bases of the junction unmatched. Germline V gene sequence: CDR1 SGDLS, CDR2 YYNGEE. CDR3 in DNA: TGTGCCAGCAGCGGACCGGGACAGGTCTATGGCTACACCTTC. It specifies CASSGPGQVYGYTF.